This T cell receptor beta chain emerged from a study of spatial heterogeneity in lung cancer. Whole-study context: The authors sequenced available follow-up PBMC samples, taken a median of approximately two years after resection. Findings of the study overall: At tumor resection, ubiquitous expanded TCRs were detected in blood more often than later.

The CDR3 spans 16 residues. Germline V gene sequence: CDR1 MNHEY, CDR2 SMNVEV (reference sequence). V was pared by 5 bases and J by 4 bases, with 11 bases of the junction left unmatched. TCRdb reprocessed the 5' RACE reads via MiXCR and lists one record per CDR3 protein. Of tens of thousands of distinct CDR3 sequences in the sample, 5% to 6.5% were seen once. Time point specified: blood at routine non-recurrence follow-up after resection. From tumor, nontumor lung or frozen PBMC, whole RNA was taken unsorted for sequencing. This clonotype was counted many times. Its antigen is still unknown. This specimen was PBMCs, taken at follow-up. This clonotype was obtained from a female donor with early-stage non-small cell lung cancer. The V gene is TRBV27, the J gene TRBJ1-2; TRBD1 matches 9 bases. This CDR3 is CASSPRQGEVVYGYTF. The CDR3 coding sequence is TGTGCCAGCAGTCCTCGACAGGGGGAAGTGGTCTATGGCTACACCTTC.